The present T cell receptor (beta chain) was sequenced within a study of response to subunit inactivated influenza vaccine. Study-wide findings and caveats: Seasonal influenza vaccination, on each occasion, was suggested by the authors to recruit few new T cells.

Germline V gives CDR1 SGDLS, CDR2 YYNGEE. Trimming cost V 0 bases and J 2 bases, with 15 bases left between them. The length of the CDR3 is 17 residues. On this clonotype itself: Its antigen is undetermined.

TCRdb redid the calling of the RT-PCR reads with MiXCR, one entry per CDR3 protein. This table holds 600,000 to 850,000 distinct CDR3 sequences, around 15% found once. The chain employs TRBV9 and TRBJ2-1; possible D gene TRBD2, 6 bases. Sequenced here: PBMCs from blood, sampled about 14 days before vaccination. The sequence came from a man aged 50 or older who received an inactivated influenza vaccine. The CDR3: CASSVGDSLLTYNEQFF. The CDR3 region has the DNA TGTGCCAGCAGCGTAGGGGACTCTCTTTTAACCTACAATGAGCAGTTCTTC.